The clone carrying this TCR beta chain was found once. The antigen is unknown. Germline V lookup: CDR1 LGHDT, CDR2 YNNKEL (reference sequence). Trimming took 3 bases from V and 6 from J; bases not matched to a gene: 5. CDR3 length equals 15 residues. The data were obtained in a study of T cell responses to AZD1222 COVID-19 vaccine. Study overall: Pooled samples include second doses given at about 4 or 12 weeks.

TCRdb's table, derived via immunoSEQ multiplex PCR, lists solely in-frame clones and lacks some. The sample has about 60,000 clones, 84% seen once; the top ten hold 15% to 25%. Study results and limitations: Among spike-specific TCRs, nearly half reportedly target unmutated variant regions. Once two AZD1222 doses were given, Spike-specific TCR breadth and depth went up. At baseline, seropositivity was found in only a handful of AZD1222 recipients.

This chain links TRBV3-1 (or the pseudogene TRBV3-2) with TRBJ2-1; 10 nucleotides match TRBD2. The specimen was peripheral blood, collected on day 0 of AZD1222 vaccination. The TCR comes from an adult in good health. CDR3 in amino acids: CASSHPLAGINEQFF. In DNA, the CDR3 is TGTGCCAGCAGCCATCCACTAGCGGGAATCAATGAGCAGTTCTTC.